The 27 T cell receptor beta chains given below trace back to one sample, sequenced in a study of a mutant IDH1 vaccine in newly diagnosed glioma. Stated time point: baseline, week 1 (first vaccination visit). Described treatment: pre-vaccination baseline after standard-of-care therapy. Profiling relied on immunoSEQ multiplex PCR, and the TCRdb table lists in-frame clones only, not all of them. The sample carries over 55,000 clones, around four fifths recorded once. The sequenced sample was peripheral blood mononuclear cells (PBMCs), obtained from a glioma patient treated with radiotherapy, temozolomide or both. All receptors derive from a woman aged 18-30 years with glioma. Some clones in this sample may be carry-over from other donors' samples.

The chain is built from TRBV27 and TRBJ1-2; D unclear. The CDR3 contains 13 residues. V was clipped by 9 bases and J by 4 bases, with 15 bases between them. Germline CDR1 MNHEY, CDR2 SMNVEV (reference sequence). CDR3 in DNA: TGTGCCAGTTCCCCCACCAGCTTCTATGGCTACACCTTC. Its protein is CASSPTSFYGYTF.

V usage is TRBV6-1 and J usage is TRBJ1-1; 9 bases line up with TRBD1. After removal of 7 bases from V and 4 bases from J, the junction contained 7 bases not matched to a gene. The germline V gene has CDR1 MNHNS and CDR2 SASEGT. The CDR3 contains 14 residues. CDR3 DNA sequence: TGTGCCAGCACCGTGACAGGGGGGATCACTGAAGCTTTCTTT. Translation gives CASTVTGGITEAFF.

For the CDR3, the DNA is TGTGCCAGCAGCCTAACCAGCGGGGGCCGATTGAAGGAGCAGTACTTC. It specifies CASSLTSGGRLKEQYF. J is TRBJ2-7 and V is TRBV2, with TRBD2 matching 8 bases. V lost 6 bases and J lost 7; bases outside the gene matches: 17. The CDR3 runs to 16 residues. CDR1 is SNHLY and CDR2 is FYNNEI in the germline V gene.

This chain connects TRBV29-1 to TRBJ2-3; D is unresolved. CDR1 is SQVTM, CDR2 ANQGSEA, per germline. The CDR3 contains 14 residues. Trimming shortened V by 4 bases and J by 2 bases, and 13 bases separated the two germline ends. CDR3 loop: CSVVTARPTDTQYF. Here the CDR3 DNA reads TGCAGCGTTGTGACGGCTAGGCCCACAGATACGCAGTATTTT.

V usage is TRBV6-6 and J usage is TRBJ1-3, with a possible D match to TRBD1 (6 bases). Deletions cut 6 bases from V and 3 bases from J, with 15 bases between. The CDR3 totals 15 residues. The germline V gene has CDR1 MNHNY and CDR2 SVGAGI (reference sequence). The CDR3 here is CASSKAQGYGNTIYF. CDR3 bases: TGTGCCAGCAGCAAGGCACAGGGCTATGGAAACACCATATATTTT.

This chain joins TRBV19 and TRBJ1-1; D might be TRBD1 (5 bases). CDR1 and CDR2 from the germline V gene are LNHDA and SQIVND (reference sequence). Trimming took off 5 bases at V and 5 bases at J, with 12 bases between the two ends. This CDR3 spans 13 amino acids. The CDR3 region is CASSPGVGTEAFF. The CDR3 nucleotides are TGTGCCAGTAGTCCGGGGGTAGGGACTGAAGCTTTCTTT.

The chain couples TRBV4-1 to TRBJ1-2, with TRBD1 identical over 8 bases. The V and J ends lost 3 bases and 4 bases, in that order; junction bases with no gene match: 1. CDR3 length: 13 amino acids. The germline V gene encodes CDR1 MGHRA and CDR2 YSYEKL. The CDR3, as DNA: TGCGCCAGCAGCCACGGACAGGGCTATGGCTACACCTTC. Translation: CASSHGQGYGYTF.

This sequence joins TRBV4-1 and TRBJ2-1; TRBD2 is a possible D gene (8 bases). The germline gives CDR1 MGHRA, CDR2 YSYEKL. The CDR3 spans 21 residues. V lost 2 bases to trimming and J lost 4 bases, with 30 bases between them. The CDR3 bases are TGCGCCAGCAGCCAAAAGGACGGGAGGGGGCGGGAAAATATTCGGTACAATGAGCAGTTCTTC. It is translated as CASSQKDGRGRENIRYNEQFF.

This chain links TRBV4-2 with TRBJ2-1, with TRBD2 matching over 9 bases. Germline trimming cut 5 bases from V and 1 base from J; bases unmatched to any gene: 6. The CDR3 runs 16 residues. Per germline, CDR1 LGHNA and CDR2 YNFKEQ. CDR3 protein: CASSEVLAGSYNEQFF. CDR3 in DNA: TGTGCCAGCAGCGAAGTTCTAGCGGGGTCCTACAATGAGCAGTTCTTC.

The chain is built from TRBV4-2 and TRBJ1-4, with 10 bases matching TRBD1. V was pared by 1 base and J by 11 bases, with 10 bases of the junction left unmatched. This CDR3 spans 16 amino acids. Per germline, CDR1 LGHNA and CDR2 YNFKEQ. The CDR3 DNA is TGTGCCAGCAGCCAAGGGAATAGGGACAGGGGAGTGAAACTGTTTTTT. Translating it yields CASSQGNRDRGVKLFF.

This rearrangement joins TRBV21-1 to TRBJ1-5; the D call of TRBD1 is as the table states it, not checked on the DNA. TRBV21-1 is tagged as a pseudogene. The CDR3 consists of 15 residues. The CDR3 coding sequence is TGTGCCAGCAGCAAAGGCCAGGGCGGTAGTCAGCCCCAGCATTTT. Its protein is CASSKGQGGSQPQHF.

The rearrangement links TRBV2 to TRBJ2-7; 13 nucleotides align to TRBD2. V shed 6 bases, J shed 4 bases, and the junction held 6 bases outside the gene matches. Germline CDR1 and CDR2: SNHLY and FYNNEI. The CDR3 contains 15 residues. The CDR3, as DNA: TGTGCCAGCAGCCTCGGGACTAGCGGGATGTACGAGCAGTACTTC. Translated, it gives CASSLGTSGMYEQYF.

The chain links TRBV29-1 to TRBJ1-2, with TRBD1 as a possible D gene (5 bases). The CDR3 consists of 17 residues. Looked up from germline, CDR1 is SQVTM and CDR2 is ANQGSEA. The V end lost 0 bases, the J end lost 1 base, and 18 bases lay between the germline ends. Here the CDR3 reads CSVEDAQEPGFNYGYTF. Written as DNA, the CDR3 is TGCAGCGTTGAAGACGCTCAGGAACCAGGGTTTAACTATGGCTACACCTTC.

The rearrangement joins TRBV4-3 to TRBJ2-3, with 9 bases matching TRBD1. CDR3 size: 15 residues. Trimming at V came to 3 bases and at J to 4 bases, leaving 5 bases not matched to a gene. Germline V gene data show CDR1 as LGHNA and CDR2 as YSLEER. DNA for the CDR3: TGCGCCAGCAGCCAGCAGGACAGGGGTGCAGATACGCAGTATTTT. Its translation: CASSQQDRGADTQYF.

The chain carries TRBV2 and TRBJ2-5, with TRBD1 matching over 9 bases. Germline CDR1 reads SNHLY; CDR2 reads FYNNEI. The CDR3 is made up of 12 amino acids. V dropped 10 bases and J dropped 2; count of bases not matched to a gene: 2. The CDR3 region is CATGQGQETQYF. CDR3 nucleotides: TGTGCCACCGGACAGGGGCAAGAGACCCAGTACTTC.

The chain couples TRBV6-5 to TRBJ1-1; 7 nucleotides align to TRBD1. J lost 1 base, V lost 5 bases, and 1 base had no gene match. The CDR3 totals 13 residues. Germline V gives CDR1 MNHEY, CDR2 SVGAGI. DNA for the CDR3: TGTGCCAGCAGTAGGACAGGGAACACTGAAGCTTTCTTT. As protein: CASSRTGNTEAFF.

The rearrangement links TRBV5-5 to TRBJ1-2, with a tentative D call TRBD1 (5 bases). Germline values: CDR1 SGHKS, CDR2 YYEKEE (reference sequence). The CDR3 consists of 15 residues. V dropped 0 bases and J dropped 0 bases, with 9 bases sitting between them. The DNA of the CDR3 is TGTGCCAGCAGCTTGGGCAGGGTTACTAACTATGGCTACACCTTC. It encodes CASSLGRVTNYGYTF.

This chain links TRBV19 with TRBJ2-1, with a tentative D call TRBD1 (6 bases). V dropped 5 bases and J dropped 0 bases, with 11 bases sitting between them. The CDR3 length is 15 residues. Germline V gene lookup returns CDR1 LNHDA and CDR2 SQIVND (reference sequence). DNA of the CDR3: TGTGCCAGTAGTTCCGACAGGAGCTCCTACAATGAGCAGTTCTTC. This codes for CASSSDRSSYNEQFF.

The genes are TRBV21-1 and TRBJ2-5; TRBD1 is the table's D call, not checked against the DNA. TRBV21-1 is flagged as a pseudogene. This CDR3 contains 16 residues. The CDR3 sequence: CASTGDRVIVGETQYF. The CDR3 DNA follows: TGTGCCAGCACTGGGGACAGGGTTATAGTTGGGGAGACCCAGTACTTC.

The chain links TRBV27 to TRBJ2-7; 9 bases match TRBD1. The V gene's germline CDR1 is MNHEY and CDR2 SMNVEV (reference sequence). The V gene end was trimmed by 9 bases and the J gene end by 4 bases; junction bases not matched to a gene: 4. The CDR3 is made up of 12 amino acids. The CDR3 DNA reads as TGTGCCAGACGACAGGGGGGTTACGAGCAGTACTTC. This translates into CARRQGGYEQYF.

The chain couples TRBV30 to TRBJ1-1; D is uncertain. The germline V gene has CDR1 GTSNPN and CDR2 SVGIG (reference sequence). CDR3 length: 12 residues. Deletions cut 5 bases from V and 4 bases from J, with 11 bases between. CDR3 region: CAWVTWGTEAFF. The DNA for the CDR3 is TGTGCCTGGGTGACCTGGGGCACTGAAGCTTTCTTT.

This chain joins TRBV9 and TRBJ1-3; possibly TRBD1 for D (5 bases). Trimming removed 0 bases at V and 10 bases at J, with 8 bases between. This CDR3 has 12 residues. CDR1 and CDR2 from the germline V gene are SGDLS and YYNGEE. The CDR3 sequence is CASSVVGGTIYF. The CDR3, as DNA: TGTGCCAGCAGCGTAGTGGGGGGGACCATATATTTT.

As to this clone: The junction does not match germline at one end; this may be a read error. This chain connects TRBV7-7 to TRBJ2-1; TRBD1 might be the D (6 bases). The CDR3 length is 15 residues. Germline V gene sequence: CDR1 SSHAT, CDR2 FNYEAQ (reference sequence). For the CDR3, the DNA is TGTGCTAGCAGCGCCGAGATTACAGGGTCGTATGAGCAGTTCTTC. It encodes CASSAEITGSYEQFF.

The rearrangement links TRBV10-3 to TRBJ2-3; 7 nucleotides agree with TRBD1. V gave up 6 bases and J gave up 2 bases; unmatched junction bases: 8. The CDR3 contains 15 residues. Per the germline V gene, CDR1 is ENHRY and CDR2 is SYGVKD. The CDR3 reads CAIRRGTAYTDTQYF. CDR3 in DNA: TGTGCCATCAGGAGAGGGACAGCTTACACAGATACGCAGTATTTT.

The rearrangement links TRBV9 to TRBJ2-5; D call uncertain. The CDR3 has 12 residues. Trimming left V 0 bases short and J 10 bases short, with 10 bases between. Germline assignment: CDR1 SGDLS and CDR2 YYNGEE. In DNA form, the CDR3 reads TGTGCCAGCAGCGTAGCTATGGGGATCCAGTACTTC. Residues: CASSVAMGIQYF.

V usage is TRBV6-5 and J usage is TRBJ2-2; no clear D. The CDR3 is 16 amino acids. Germline V gives CDR1 MNHEY, CDR2 SVGAGI. V lost 0 bases to trimming and J lost 2 bases, with 10 bases between them. The DNA for the CDR3 is TGTGCCAGCAGTTACTCCCCGTGGGGAAACACCGGGGAGCTGTTTTTT. It encodes CASSYSPWGNTGELFF.

The genes are TRBV2 and TRBJ2-2; 7 bases match TRBD2. The length of the CDR3 is 19 residues. V lost 4 bases and J lost 1; bases outside the gene matches: 15. Germline V gives CDR1 SNHLY, CDR2 FYNNEI. The CDR3 DNA follows: TGTGCCAGCAGTGGCAGACGGGGGGTGCTAGCGGAGAACACCGGGGAGCTGTTTTTT. This encodes CASSGRRGVLAENTGELFF.